These 3 T cell receptor beta chains share one sample of origin, sequenced in a study of blood T cell repertoires in COVID-19. Measured with immunoSEQ multiplex PCR; TCRdb has only the in-frame clones, and not every one. The sample has just over 75,000 clones; roughly 85% are singletons. The sequencing sample was made of peripheral blood. The source is a woman at least 80 years old with active or convalescent COVID-19.

The V and J genes are TRBV28 and TRBJ1-5, with TRBD1 identical over 7 bases. V lost 4 bases to trimming and J lost 5 bases; unmatched junction nucleotides: 8. In germline, CDR1 is MDHEN, CDR2 SYDVKM. This CDR3 contains 15 residues. The CDR3, as DNA: TGTGCCAGCAGTTCGCCGGGACAGCGGGATCAGCCCCAGCATTTT. Protein product: CASSSPGQRDQPQHF.

Only a few counts were recorded for this clone. The chain employs TRBV7-2 and TRBJ2-5; 10 positions match TRBD2. Germline loops: CDR1 SGHTA, CDR2 FQGNSA. The CDR3 is 14 amino acids. J was trimmed by 4 bases and V by 5 bases; bases with no gene match: 4. CDR3 DNA: TGTGCCAGCAGCCGTAGCGGGGGGTCAGAGACCCAGTACTTC. Translating gives CASSRSGGSETQYF. Combining the CDR3 with reference TRBV7-2 and TRBJ2-5 gives the whole variable domain GAGVSQSPSNKVTEKGKDVELRCDPISGHTALYWYRQSLGQGLEFLIYFQGNSAPDKSGLPSDRFSAERTGGSVSTLTIQRTQQEDSAVYLCASSRSGGSETQYFGPGTRLLVL.

The CDR3 nucleotides are TGTGCCAGCAGCTTAACAGGGTATGAGCAGTTCTTC. Translating it yields CASSLTGYEQFF. V usage is TRBV7-6 and J usage is TRBJ2-1; the D gene is possibly TRBD1 (6 bases). The CDR3 runs 12 residues. The germline V gene has CDR1 SGHVS and CDR2 FNYEAQ. V gave up 2 bases and J gave up 8 bases, with 7 bases separating them.